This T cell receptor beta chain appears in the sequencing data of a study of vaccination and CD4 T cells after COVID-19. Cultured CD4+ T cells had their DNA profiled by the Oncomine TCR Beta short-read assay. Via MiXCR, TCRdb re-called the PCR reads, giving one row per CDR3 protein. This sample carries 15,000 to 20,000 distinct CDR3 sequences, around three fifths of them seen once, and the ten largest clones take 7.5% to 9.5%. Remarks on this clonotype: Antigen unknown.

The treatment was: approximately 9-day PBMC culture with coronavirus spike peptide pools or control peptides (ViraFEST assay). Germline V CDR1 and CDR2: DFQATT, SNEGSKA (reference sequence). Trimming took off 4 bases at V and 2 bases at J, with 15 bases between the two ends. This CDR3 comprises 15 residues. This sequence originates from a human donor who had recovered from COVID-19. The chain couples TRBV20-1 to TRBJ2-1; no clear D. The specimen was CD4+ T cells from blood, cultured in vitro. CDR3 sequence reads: CSATRPGPAYNEQFF. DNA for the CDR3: TGCAGTGCTACCCGGCCCGGCCCAGCCTACAATGAGCAGTTCTTC.